What follows are 20 T cell receptor beta chains derived from one specimen sequenced in a study of response to subunit inactivated influenza vaccine. TCRdb re-analysed the RT-PCR reads in MiXCR, keeping a single row per CDR3 protein. Among fewer than 750,000 distinct CDR3 sequences listed, 11% to 15% were seen once. Sequenced here: PBMCs from blood, sampled 12 days after vaccination. Every receptor here comes from a middle-aged man who received an inactivated influenza vaccine.

This chain joins TRBV5-1 and TRBJ2-5; TRBD1 agrees at 9 bases. J lost 5 bases, V lost 4 bases, and 6 bases had no gene match. The CDR3 spans 14 residues. Germline V gene data show CDR1 as SGHRS and CDR2 as YFSETQ. CDR3 DNA sequence: TGCGCCAGCAGCATCAGGGGACAGGGCGAGACCCAGTACTTC. Residues: CASSIRGQGETQYF.

This clonotype has ten or more counts. The V gene is TRBV25-1, the J gene TRBJ2-6; D is undetermined. The V gene's germline CDR1 is MGHDK and CDR2 SYGVNS. The CDR3 spans 12 residues. Trimming took 2 bases from V and 14 from J, leaving 10 bases between them. The CDR3 region is CASSEGVNILTF. The CDR3 DNA reads TGTGCCAGCAGTGAAGGCGTGAATATCCTGACTTTC.

This clonotype was recorded a few times. This rearrangement joins TRBV12-3 or TRBV12-4 to TRBJ2-1; maybe TRBD1 (5 bases). The CDR3 runs 16 residues. Trimming shortened V by 0 bases and J by 8 bases, and 17 bases separated the two germline ends. CDR3 nucleotide sequence: TGTGCCAGCAGTTTAGCGGCAGGGAAGGACGGCTATGAGCAGTTCTTC. As protein: CASSLAAGKDGYEQFF.

The table lists this clonotype with many counts. The chain recombines TRBV6-2 or TRBV6-3 with TRBJ2-7; TRBD1 agrees at 10 bases. Per the germline V gene, CDR1 is MNHEY and CDR2 is SVGEGT. The V segment lost 7 bases and the J segment 0 bases; nucleotides outside the gene matches: 27. CDR3 length: 22 residues. CDR3 DNA: TGTGCCAGCACCCTCCTAGGGGACAGGGGCACTCGAGAGAGCCCGATCTCCTACGAGCAGTACTTC. It specifies CASTLLGDRGTRESPISYEQYF.

This clonotype was picked up a small number of times. The chain recombines TRBV7-2 with TRBJ2-7; 9 nucleotides match TRBD1. The CDR3 runs to 15 residues. Trimming removed 1 base from V and 5 bases from J; junction bases left unmatched: 6. Germline V gene sequence: CDR1 SGHTA, CDR2 FQGNSA. CDR3 amino acids: CASSLVGTGTNEQYF. In DNA form, the CDR3 reads TGTGCCAGCAGCTTAGTTGGGACAGGGACGAACGAGCAGTACTTC. Full variable domain (missing parts from reference TRBV7-2 and TRBJ2-7): GAGVSQSPSNKVTEKGKDVELRCDPISGHTALYWYRQSLGQGLEFLIYFQGNSAPDKSGLPSDRFSAERTGGSVSTLTIQRTQQEDSAVYLCASSLVGTGTNEQYFGPGTRLTVT.

The rearrangement uses TRBV29-1 and TRBJ1-1; D is unresolved. The CDR3 runs 11 residues. Looked up from germline, CDR1 is SQVTM and CDR2 is ANQGSEA. Trimming pared 3 bases from V and 5 bases from J, leaving 7 bases between. DNA of the CDR3: TGCAGCGTTGATTGGAGAACTGAAGCTTTCTTT. Protein: CSVDWRTEAFF.

In this sample, this clonotype turned up a few times. This chain links TRBV20-1 with TRBJ1-4; the D gene is possibly TRBD1 (5 bases). CDR3 length: 14 amino acids. In germline, CDR1 is DFQATT, CDR2 SNEGSKA (reference sequence). Trimming took 6 bases from V and 3 from J, leaving 14 bases between them. This CDR3 is CSAYGATSNEKLFF. CDR3 DNA sequence: TGCAGTGCGTACGGGGCGACCTCTAATGAAAAACTGTTTTTT.

There are a few counts of this clonotype. The rearrangement joins TRBV20-1 to TRBJ1-2, with a possible D match to TRBD1 (6 bases). V lost 3 bases to trimming and J lost 7 bases, with 15 bases between them. CDR3 size: 13 residues. Germline CDR1 is DFQATT and CDR2 is SNEGSKA (reference sequence). This CDR3 is CSARGQGRGGYTF. Written as DNA, the CDR3 is TGCAGTGCTAGGGGTCAGGGGAGGGGTGGCTACACCTTC.

This clonotype appeared a few times. V usage is TRBV12-3 or TRBV12-4 and J usage is TRBJ1-5; weak D call: TRBD1 (5 bases). CDR3 length equals 14 residues. V lost 3 bases to trimming and J lost 7 bases, with 13 bases between them. For the CDR3, the DNA is TGTGCCAGCAGTTTTGGGGGGTATGAGCAGCCCCAGCATTTT. Protein product: CASSFGGYEQPQHF.

This clonotype was detected only a few times. This chain joins TRBV5-6 and TRBJ2-1, with 8 positions matching TRBD1. From germline, CDR1 is SGHDT and CDR2 YYEEEE. This CDR3 contains 17 residues. V gave up 4 bases and J gave up 3 bases; unmatched junction bases: 12. CDR3 amino acids: CASSNTRGQGLYNEQFF. The CDR3 nucleotides are TGTGCCAGCAGCAATACTAGAGGACAGGGACTCTACAATGAGCAGTTCTTC.

The chain is built from TRBV15 and TRBJ2-1, with 8 bases aligning to TRBD2. The CDR3 has 14 residues. V was pared by 6 bases and J by 3 bases, with 4 bases of the junction left unmatched. Germline assignment: CDR1 LNHNV and CDR2 YYDKDF (reference sequence). The DNA for the CDR3 is TGTGCCACCAGTATGAGCGGGAGCTACAATGAGCAGTTCTTC. Its translation is CATSMSGSYNEQFF.

This clonotype appeared a few times. This chain joins TRBV7-2 and TRBJ1-2; D gene unclear. Germline V gene lookup returns CDR1 SGHTA and CDR2 FQGNSA. This CDR3 spans 15 amino acids. V was cut by 3 bases and J by 8 bases, with 19 bases left in between. CDR3 sequence reads: CASSFQFTMPGGYTF. CDR3 nucleotides: TGTGCCAGCAGCTTTCAGTTTACGATGCCTGGGGGCTACACCTTC.

V is TRBV11-2 and J is TRBJ2-3; D possibly corresponds to TRBD2 (5 bases). Germline CDR1 is SGHAT and CDR2 is FQNNGV. The CDR3 is 19 residues long. Trimming shortened V by 2 bases and J by 0 bases, and 21 bases separated the two germline ends. CDR3 nucleotides: TGTGCCAGCAGCTTACAGAGGGATTTAAGACTTACTAGCACAGATACGCAGTATTTT. Translation: CASSLQRDLRLTSTDTQYF.

This clonotype has a handful of counts. The chain combines TRBV7-3 with TRBJ2-1; D remains ambiguous. The CDR3 length is 13 residues. The ends were cut back, 5 bases at V and 9 bases at J, with 14 bases in the middle. CDR1 SGHTA and CDR2 FQGTGA come from the germline V gene. The CDR3 DNA follows: TGTGCCAGCAGCCCCCATTTTGGCGGTGAGCAGTTCTTC. This translates into CASSPHFGGEQFF.

In this sample, this clonotype turned up many times. The chain uses TRBV5-1 and TRBJ2-7; D uncertain. The V gene lost 2 bases and the J gene lost 0 bases, with 9 bases spanning the gap. The CDR3 is made up of 14 amino acids. Germline V gene data show CDR1 as SGHRS and CDR2 as YFSETQ. CDR3: CASSFGPASYEQYF. CDR3 sequence (DNA): TGCGCCAGCAGCTTCGGGCCCGCCTCCTACGAGCAGTACTTC.

This clonotype was seen a handful of times. The chain has TRBV4-1 and TRBJ2-3; 9 bases agree with TRBD1. Germline lookup yields CDR1 MGHRA and CDR2 YSYEKL. The V segment lost 0 bases and the J segment 4 bases; nucleotides outside the gene matches: 2. The CDR3 runs 15 residues. The DNA for the CDR3 is TGCGCCAGCAGCCAAGAAGGGACAGGGCCAGATACGCAGTATTTT. Its protein is CASSQEGTGPDTQYF.

The sample holds a few counts of this clonotype. This chain links TRBV20-1 with TRBJ1-5; D might be TRBD1 (5 bases). V was pared by 1 base and J by 6 bases, with 10 bases between. The CDR3 length is 13 residues. Germline loops: CDR1 DFQATT, CDR2 SNEGSKA (reference sequence). The CDR3 loop is CSARGQGTQPQHF. CDR3 sequence (DNA): TGCAGTGCTAGAGGGCAGGGAACTCAGCCCCAGCATTTT.

The CDR3 reads CASSYSPPGGAFGEQFF. The CDR3 nucleotides read TGTGCCAGCAGTTACTCGCCGCCAGGGGGCGCCTTTGGTGAGCAGTTCTTC. This chain links TRBV6-5 with TRBJ2-1; TRBD1 agrees at 8 bases. The CDR3 runs to 17 residues. Germline CDR1 MNHEY, CDR2 SVGAGI. The J segment lost 9 bases and the V segment lost 0 bases, leaving 13 bases of the junction unmatched.

This clonotype was picked up a small number of times. This sequence joins TRBV20-1 and TRBJ2-3; 7 nucleotides agree with TRBD1. The CDR3 is made up of 13 amino acids. V lost 4 bases to trimming and J lost 3 bases; unmatched junction nucleotides: 4. Germline values: CDR1 DFQATT, CDR2 SNEGSKA (reference sequence). The chain's CDR3 is CSAKDRWTDTQYF. The CDR3 DNA is TGCAGTGCTAAGGACAGGTGGACAGATACGCAGTATTTT.

This clonotype has only a few counts. The chain recombines TRBV13 with TRBJ2-4; D might be TRBD1 or TRBD2, each matching 5 bases. V gave up 6 bases and J gave up 2 bases, with 14 bases separating them. The CDR3 totals 15 residues. The V gene's germline CDR1 is PRHDT and CDR2 FYEKMQ (reference sequence). The CDR3 here is CASSRGAHPKNIQYF. CDR3 bases: TGTGCCAGCAGTCGAGGGGCGCATCCCAAAAACATTCAGTACTTC.